This T cell receptor beta chain was identified in a study of blood T cells in healthy people across ages (dated by TCRdb to 2013 to 2016). Concerning the study at large: Template switching captured roughly one uniquely barcoded TCR beta cDNA molecule per two T cells in model experiments. To avoid experimental bias, donors of different ages were spread randomly across the sequencing lanes. The study measured age-related changes in TCR beta repertoire diversity using deep sequencing normalized with unique cDNA molecular identifiers. The donors were split into four age groups: young (average approximately 16 years), middle-aged (about 40), aged (roughly 60) and long-lived (under 85). Using the same blood draw, the study looked at two additional independent replicas of 1 million unique cDNA reads for two donors, one aged 18 to 30 and the other aged 80 or older. Study-wide findings and limitations: Estimates of total diversity from one million sequenced T cells were regarded as lower bounds and underestimates. Observed TCR beta diversity correlated strongly with the percentage of naive T cells measured by flow cytometry. Since profiling was done on bulk unsorted PBMCs, naive and antigen-experienced compartments could not be conclusively compared. Compared with the aged group, the long-lived group had more naive CD4+ T cells, fewer expanded clones and increased TCR diversity, suggesting age selection. Because the CMV infection status of the donors was unknown, age-related changes in expanded clonotypes may potentially have been confounded. Observed TCR beta diversity per million T cells fell roughly linearly with age, and a significant reduction was already apparent by age around 40.

The 39 donors, aged about 6 to 90 years, were systemically healthy Caucasian individuals from Russia. Each donor gave approximately 9.3 milliliters of peripheral blood, collected into EDTA-treated Vacutainer tubes. Ficoll-Paque density-gradient centrifugation was used to isolate PBMCs, with at least 7 million obtained per sample. Total RNA was extracted from PBMCs with Trizol reagent, with at least 6 micrograms obtained per sample. Naive CD45RAhigh/CD27high T cell percentages were measured by flow cytometry on a PBMC aliquot from every donor. The CDR3 goes from the cysteine to the phenylalanine over 18 residues. The read is trimmed to its CDR3 DNA, 54 bases read in frame from base 1. Ends trimmed: V by 1 base, J by 2 bases; bases unmatched to a gene: 5. This clonotype was counted between two and nine times. Its recognized antigen is unknown. One base away there is no much larger clone; base qualities are not given.

Receptors were amplified or captured by 5' RACE. Sequencer: Illumina HiSeq 2500. A second PCR of about 6 to 11 cycles was performed with a sample-barcoded 5' primer and a J-beta primer mix. Each TCR beta cDNA molecule received a unique molecular identifier from a template-switch 5' adaptor carrying 12 random nucleotides. At least 3 million CDR3-containing paired-end reads were obtained from each sample. First-strand cDNA synthesis was performed from all RNA using the Mint cDNA synthesis kit, with priming by a TRBC-specific oligonucleotide. Following uracil-DNA glycosylase treatment, all cDNA underwent a first 18-cycle PCR with the universal primers M1SS and BC2_uni_R. The original methods were these. For normalization, 1 million high-quality reads were randomly selected from each sample, with every read carrying a distinct molecular identifier. Instead of being binned into consensus sequences, reads that shared molecular identifiers were thrown out. MiTCR, set to a Q25 quality threshold and the strictest error-elimination algorithm, was used for CDR3 identification, clonotype clustering and error correction. Lower-bound total TCR beta diversity was estimated with a nonparametric unseen species model using Euler transformation. TCRdb reprocessing: public reads trimmed at Q25 with fastp, clones called with MiXCR, in-frame beta chains kept. Merged by CDR3 protein, the rows form single entries marked with the most common genes and DNA. TCRdb, not the original authors, processed these V and J calls. This sample holds some 750,000 distinct CDR3 sequences; about 20% were observed only once. The ten biggest clones cover approximately 20% of the sample.

The sample comprised blood. The origin of this receptor is a man between 65 and 85 years old in good health. The rearranged segments are TRBV12-3 or TRBV12-4 and TRBJ2-3; TRBD2 fits 14 bases in the junction. The encoded CDR3 is CASSLGGTSGSYTDTQYF. The nucleotide sequence reads as follows: TGTGCCAGCAGTTTAGGCGGGACTAGCGGGAGCTACACAGATACGCAGTATTTT.